Presented here are 20 T cell receptor beta chains from one specimen sequenced in a study of cytomegalovirus exposure and HLA in healthy donors. The study ran its PCR with 60 Vbeta and 13 Jbeta primers. Generated by immunoSEQ multiplex PCR, the TCRdb table keeps only in-frame clones and is missing some. The table shows 210,000 or so clones, with 70% to 90% occurring only once. Sequences were obtained from PBMCs. These receptor sequences come from a girl aged 2 to 9 in good health and CMV-seronegative.

This chain links TRBV10-1 with TRBJ1-3, with TRBD1 as a possible D gene (6 bases). Looked up from germline, CDR1 is WNHNN and CDR2 is SYGVQD (reference sequence). This CDR3 has 13 amino acids. The V end lost 10 bases, the J end lost 3 bases, and 13 bases lay between the germline ends. The CDR3 reads CATSGQSGNTIYF. As DNA, the CDR3 is TGCGCCACCTCGGGACAAAGTGGAAACACCATATATTTT.

This clone was detected only a few times. The chain employs TRBV7-9 and TRBJ2-1, with D uncertain. This CDR3 comprises 14 residues. The germline gives CDR1 SEHNR, CDR2 FQNEAQ (reference sequence). V was pared by 2 bases and J by 5 bases, with 10 bases between. CDR3 amino acids: CASSLLAVDNEQFF. The CDR3 coding sequence is TGTGCCAGCAGCTTACTCGCGGTCGACAATGAGCAGTTCTTC.

The J gene is TRBJ1-5, the V gene TRBV2; D ambiguous. V was cut by 7 bases and J by 3 bases, with 7 bases left in between. Germline V CDR1 and CDR2: SNHLY, FYNNEI. The CDR3 contains 12 residues. The CDR3 DNA is TGTGCCAGCAAGCGGATCAATCAGCCCCAGCATTTT. Translating it yields CASKRINQPQHF. The variable domain in full, with the rest retrieved from reference TRBV2 and TRBJ1-5, is EPEVTQTPSHQVTQMGQEVILRCVPISNHLYFYWYRQILGQKVEFLVSFYNNEISEKSEIFDDQFSVERPDGSNFTLKIRSTKLEDSAMYFCASKRINQPQHFGDGTRLSIL.

The chain combines TRBV7-3 with TRBJ2-2; weak D call: TRBD1 (6 bases). Germline V gene sequence: CDR1 SGHTA, CDR2 FQGTGA. The CDR3 has 20 amino acids. V was shortened by 2 bases and J by 1 base, with 23 bases between the two germline ends. The CDR3 region has the DNA TGTGCCAGCAGCTTACCCCGACAGGTGGGGAGTTTTGAGAACACCGGGGAGCTGTTTTTT. The encoded protein is CASSLPRQVGSFENTGELFF.

This clone was seen a handful of times. The V gene is TRBV7-8, the J gene TRBJ2-3, with TRBD2 as a possible D gene (6 bases). Germline assignment: CDR1 SGHVS and CDR2 FQNEAQ. The CDR3 has 15 residues. Trimming took 2 bases from V and 5 from J, leaving 14 bases between them. In nucleotides, the CDR3 is TGTGCCAGCAGCTTAATCGGGACTTCGAGAGATACGCAGTATTTT. It translates to CASSLIGTSRDTQYF.

J is TRBJ2-7 and V is TRBV2, with D possibly TRBD2 on 5 matching bases. This CDR3 contains 13 residues. The V gene's germline CDR1 is SNHLY and CDR2 FYNNEI. V lost 4 bases and J 6 bases, leaving 13 bases between the germline ends. The CDR3 spells CASSVARVGEQYF. The DNA for the CDR3 is TGTGCCAGCAGTGTCGCGAGGGTCGGCGAGCAGTACTTC.

The CDR3 loop reads CASKITGGGTDTQYF. The CDR3 DNA sequence: TGTGCCAGCAAGATTACAGGGGGTGGCACAGATACGCAGTATTTT. The chain has TRBV2 and TRBJ2-3, with 8 bases identical to TRBD1. The length of the CDR3 is 15 residues. Germline V CDR1 and CDR2: SNHLY, FYNNEI. V trimming: 7 bases; J trimming: 1 base; junction bases outside the gene matches: 7.

The genes are TRBV19 and TRBJ2-1, with D possibly TRBD2 on 6 matching bases. V lost 0 bases to trimming and J lost 12 bases, with 12 bases between them. The germline V gene has CDR1 LNHDA and CDR2 SQIVND (reference sequence). The CDR3 has 13 residues. CDR3 region: CASSIDPGVGQFF. The CDR3 DNA reads as TGTGCCAGTAGTATAGATCCGGGAGTCGGGCAGTTCTTC.

This clone was detected a few times. The chain employs TRBV4-1 and TRBJ2-1; TRBD2 might be the D (6 bases). Trimming removed 0 bases from V and 2 bases from J, with 11 bases in between. The CDR3 consists of 16 residues. From germline, CDR1 is MGHRA and CDR2 YSYEKL. CDR3 DNA: TGCGCCAGCAGCCAAGATGAGGCGGGGCCCTACAATGAGCAGTTCTTC. The encoded protein is CASSQDEAGPYNEQFF.

This clone was observed a single time. This chain uses TRBV19 with TRBJ2-5; TRBD1 matches at 11 bases. The junction had 4 bases not matched to a gene; V was cut back by 5 bases and J by 5 bases. Germline-derived CDR1 and CDR2 are LNHDA and SQIVND (reference sequence). This CDR3 has 14 residues. CDR3 coding DNA: TGTGCCAGTAGTGGGACAGGGGGAAAGGAGACCCAGTACTTC. Residues: CASSGTGGKETQYF.

This clone was seen a handful of times. The chain is built from TRBV2 and TRBJ2-1; maybe TRBD1 (5 bases). The CDR3 has 15 residues. The V end was cut by 2 bases, the J end by 5 bases, with 13 bases between. Germline CDR1 and CDR2: SNHLY and FYNNEI. This chain's CDR3 is CASSEPWTSNNEQFF. CDR3 in DNA: TGTGCCAGCAGTGAACCCTGGACAAGTAACAATGAGCAGTTCTTC.

The rearrangement joins TRBV5-6 to TRBJ2-4; a possible D gene is TRBD2 (6 bases). The CDR3 is made up of 16 amino acids. Trimming shortened V by 0 bases and J by 1 base, and 11 bases separated the two germline ends. Germline CDR1 reads SGHDT; CDR2 reads YYEEEE. In DNA, the CDR3 is TGTGCCAGCAGCTTGGGTGCAGGGAGGGCCAAAAACATTCAGTACTTC. This gives the protein CASSLGAGRAKNIQYF.

The DNA of the CDR3 is TGTGCCACCAGCAGAGATTACAGCAGCTCTGGAAACACCATATATTTT. Its translation is CATSRDYSSSGNTIYF. The rearrangement uses TRBV15 and TRBJ1-3, with D uncertain. The CDR3 is 16 amino acids. In germline, CDR1 is LNHNV, CDR2 YYDKDF (reference sequence). V was trimmed by 0 bases and J by 0 bases, leaving 9 bases between them.

V gene TRBV30 combines with J gene TRBJ2-1; D uncertain. CDR3 length: 13 residues. The V gene lost 1 base and the J gene lost 6 bases, with 10 bases spanning the gap. CDR1 GTSNPN and CDR2 SVGIG come from the germline V gene (reference sequence). CDR3 in amino acids: CAWSEQPANEQFF. CDR3 coding DNA: TGTGCCTGGAGTGAACAGCCCGCCAATGAGCAGTTCTTC.

This clone came up a few times. The V and J genes are TRBV6-5 and TRBJ2-2, with D maybe TRBD1 (6 bases). V lost 6 bases, J lost 6 bases, and 14 bases lay in between. Per germline, CDR1 MNHEY and CDR2 SVGAGI. The CDR3 is 14 amino acids. The CDR3 loop is CASRGYRAAGELFF. CDR3 in DNA: TGTGCCAGCAGAGGTTACAGGGCAGCCGGGGAGCTGTTTTTT.

The chain employs TRBV7-5 and TRBJ1-2. TRBV7-5 is noted as a pseudogene. The CDR3 is 15 amino acids. The CDR3 nucleotides are TGTGTCAGAAGACCCAACAGCCGGGGGAACTATGGCTACACCTTC. It translates to CVRRPNSRGNYGYTF.

This clone is a singleton in its sample. The chain couples TRBV27 to TRBJ1-2; 7 bases align to TRBD1. There are 17 residues in the CDR3. V lost 0 bases to trimming and J lost 4 bases; unmatched junction nucleotides: 11. CDR1 and CDR2 (germline): MNHEY, SMNVEV (reference sequence). CDR3 DNA sequence: TGTGCCAGCAGTTTATCGATAAAGGGGGCAGGGGGCTATGGCTACACCTTC. Its protein product is CASSLSIKGAGGYGYTF.

The V and J genes are TRBV7-9 and TRBJ1-5; no clear D. Germline V gene lookup returns CDR1 SEHNR and CDR2 FQNEAQ (reference sequence). The CDR3 loop spans 13 amino acids. The V end lost 7 bases, the J end lost 5 bases, and 12 bases lay between the germline ends. The CDR3 is CASNHGRDQPQHF. CDR3 in DNA: TGTGCCAGCAACCATGGGAGGGATCAGCCCCAGCATTTT. Combining the CDR3 with reference TRBV7-9 and TRBJ1-5 gives the whole variable domain DTGVSQNPRHKITKRGQNVTFRCDPISEHNRLYWYRQTLGQGPEFLTYFQNEAQLEKSRLLSDRFSAERPKGSFSTLEIQRTEQGDSAMYLCASNHGRDQPQHFGDGTRLSIL.

The chain combines TRBV6-6 with TRBJ2-7, with D perhaps matching TRBD1 (6 bases). V shed 0 bases and J shed 5 bases, with 17 bases lying between them. CDR1 and CDR2 (germline): MNHNY, SVGAGI (reference sequence). The CDR3 totals 16 residues. For the CDR3, the DNA is TGTGCCAGCAGTTACTCGCCTCAGACAGGCGGCGACGAGCAGTACTTC. Its translation: CASSYSPQTGGDEQYF.

On this clone: A junction boundary mismatches the germline segment, possibly from a read error. The genes are TRBV4-2 and TRBJ2-5, with TRBD2 matching 8 bases. The CDR3 sequence is 14 residues long. CDR1 is LGHNA, CDR2 YNFKEQ, per germline. This chain's CDR3 is CASSRSGGEGVVDF. The CDR3 DNA reads TGTGCCAGCAGCCGATCCGGGGGGGAGGGGGTTGTAGACTTC.